Shown below are 22 T cell receptor beta chains from a single sample sequenced in a study of T cell repertoires in cytomegalovirus infection. Their antigen targets remain unknown. TCRdb reanalysed the reads using MiXCR and keeps one entry per CDR3 protein. The sample lists 450,000 to 600,000 distinct CDR3 sequences; roughly 46% were seen once. The source was cultured PBMCs, collected from culture after CMV antigen stimulation. These receptors were collected from a human donor in good health (CMV status not recorded). Some clones in this sample may be carry-over from other donors' samples.

The V gene is TRBV10-2, the J gene TRBJ2-1; D not resolved. Deletions cut 8 bases from V and 5 bases from J, with 4 bases between. Germline V gives CDR1 WSHSY, CDR2 SAAADI. The CDR3 sequence is 10 residues long. CDR3 protein: CASGHNEQFF. The CDR3 nucleotides read TGCGCCAGCGGTCACAATGAGCAGTTCTTC.

This clonotype has more than one count but fewer than ten. This chain uses TRBV6-1 with TRBJ2-6; no firm D call. The CDR3 loop spans 14 amino acids. Germline lookup yields CDR1 MNHNS and CDR2 SASEGT. V was clipped by 10 bases and J by 2 bases, with 12 bases between them. The CDR3 reads CATHPAAGANVLTF. In DNA form, the CDR3 reads TGTGCCACCCACCCGGCAGCTGGGGCCAACGTCCTGACTTTC.

This chain joins TRBV16 and TRBJ1-1; D is undetermined. This CDR3 is 14 amino acids long. Germline V gene sequence: CDR1 KGHSY, CDR2 FQNENV. Trimming took off 1 base at V and 2 bases at J, with 8 bases between the two ends. The CDR3 DNA reads TGTGCCAGCAGCCAATTTTCGGCCAACACTGAAGCTTTCTTT. Its protein product is CASSQFSANTEAFF.

This clonotype was detected a few times. The V call is TRBV6-8, the J call TRBJ2-7, with D possibly matching TRBD2 (5 bases). Trimming stripped 6 bases from V and 9 bases from J, with 21 bases between. The CDR3 has 14 residues. CDR1 and CDR2 (germline): MNHGY, SAAAGT. The CDR3 coding sequence is TGTGCCAGCAGCCACGGACTGGGGAAAGTCGCGCAGTACTTC. It encodes CASSHGLGKVAQYF.

This chain uses TRBV7-9 with TRBJ2-3; D is ambiguous. CDR3 length equals 15 residues. Trimming cost V 4 bases and J 4 bases, with 15 bases left between them. CDR1 is SEHNR, CDR2 FQNEAQ, per germline (reference sequence). The CDR3 loop reads CASSSNIDKSDTQYF. The CDR3 bases are TGTGCCAGCAGCTCTAATATCGACAAATCAGATACGCAGTATTTT. Based on the CDR3 plus reference TRBV7-9 and TRBJ2-3, the full variable domain is DTGVSQNPRHKITKRGQNVTFRCDPISEHNRLYWYRQTLGQGPEFLTYFQNEAQLEKSRLLSDRFSAERPKGSFSTLEIQRTEQGDSAMYLCASSSNIDKSDTQYFGPGTRLTVL.

This chain joins TRBV19 and TRBJ2-2, with 7 bases matching TRBD2. This CDR3 has 14 amino acids. V lost 3 bases, J lost 3 bases, and 1 base stayed unmatched. Germline V gene data show CDR1 as LNHDA and CDR2 as SQIVND (reference sequence). DNA for the CDR3: TGTGCCAGTAGTATCGCGGGGGACACCGGGGAGCTGTTTTTT. Translation: CASSIAGDTGELFF.

This clonotype appeared a few times. The chain recombines TRBV7-9 with TRBJ2-7; TRBD2 aligns across 7 bases. The germline V gene has CDR1 SEHNR and CDR2 FQNEAQ (reference sequence). V was clipped by 5 bases and J by 5 bases; unmatched bases: 6. This CDR3 contains 13 residues. The CDR3 spells CASSGRALNEQYF. CDR3 in DNA: TGTGCCAGCAGCGGGAGGGCACTCAACGAGCAGTACTTC.

The gene calls are TRBV5-4 and TRBJ2-3, with 7 bases lining up with TRBD2. The CDR3 is made up of 16 amino acids. V dropped 5 bases and J dropped 0; count of bases not matched to a gene: 9. In germline, CDR1 is SGHNT, CDR2 YYREEE (reference sequence). In DNA form, the CDR3 reads TGTGCCAGCAGTCCCAAGCTAGCGGCTAGCACAGATACGCAGTATTTT. It translates to CASSPKLAASTDTQYF.

V is TRBV7-9 and J is TRBJ2-3; D possibly corresponds to TRBD1 (6 bases). CDR3 length: 19 amino acids. Trimming shortened V by 4 bases and J by 0 bases, and 23 bases separated the two germline ends. Germline V CDR1 and CDR2: SEHNR, FQNEAQ (reference sequence). This chain's CDR3 is CASSSTDFGTTPSTDTQYF. The CDR3 DNA follows: TGTGCCAGCAGCTCCACCGATTTCGGGACAACCCCAAGCACAGATACGCAGTATTTT.

The genes are TRBV2 and TRBJ2-7; D ambiguous. Germline CDR1 reads SNHLY; CDR2 reads FYNNEI. Between the trimmed V and J ends, which lost 6 bases and 3 bases, there was a span of 15 bases. This CDR3 has 14 residues. As DNA, the CDR3 is TGTGCCAGCAGGAGCTCCTTGGGCGGCTACGAGCAGTACTTC. Protein: CASRSSLGGYEQYF.

The rearrangement joins TRBV4-2 to TRBJ2-1, with 7 bases lining up with TRBD2. Germline CDR1 is LGHNA and CDR2 is YNFKEQ. The CDR3 is 17 amino acids. Germline trimming cut 4 bases from V and 0 bases from J; bases unmatched to any gene: 9. CDR3 in DNA: TGTGCCAGCAGCCCCATACTAGCGACAAGCTCCTACAATGAGCAGTTCTTC. The encoded protein is CASSPILATSSYNEQFF.

This rearrangement joins TRBV10-3 to TRBJ2-5; 8 bases are shared with TRBD2. This CDR3 has 15 residues. Germline CDR1 and CDR2: ENHRY and SYGVKD. V trimming: 4 bases; J trimming: 4 bases; junction bases outside the gene matches: 8. The CDR3 loop reads CAISVSGGLGETQYF. The CDR3 coding sequence is TGTGCCATCAGTGTAAGCGGGGGCTTGGGAGAGACCCAGTACTTC.

This chain links TRBV4-1 with TRBJ2-2, with unresolved D. CDR1 is MGHRA and CDR2 is YSYEKL in the germline V gene. Trimming left V 1 base short and J 6 bases short, with 6 bases between. This CDR3 region has 13 residues. The CDR3 spells CASSQGPAGELFF. CDR3 DNA sequence: TGCGCCAGCAGCCAAGGCCCCGCCGGGGAGCTGTTTTTT.

The rearrangement uses TRBV19 and TRBJ2-7; 8 positions agree with TRBD1. Germline V gene data show CDR1 as LNHDA and CDR2 as SQIVND (reference sequence). J lost 4 bases, V lost 4 bases, and 3 bases had no gene match. The CDR3 length is 13 residues. The CDR3 here is CASSNQGAYEQYF. For the CDR3, the DNA is TGTGCCAGTAGTAACCAGGGGGCGTACGAGCAGTACTTC.

The chain employs TRBV12-5 and TRBJ1-1; tentatively, D is TRBD1 (6 bases). The CDR3 sequence is 15 residues long. Trimming took off 2 bases at V and 1 base at J, with 11 bases between the two ends. The germline gives CDR1 LGHNT, CDR2 FRNRAP. CDR3 nucleotide sequence: TGTGCTAGTGGTTTGCCCCCGACAGGGAACACTGAAGCTTTCTTT. Amino acid sequence: CASGLPPTGNTEAFF.

In its sample, this clonotype was seen a few times. The V call is TRBV12-3 or TRBV12-4, the J call TRBJ2-1; D is possibly TRBD1 (6 bases). V was cut by 7 bases and J by 10 bases, with 20 bases left in between. The CDR3 has 14 amino acids. This CDR3 reads CASTGVYREQEQFF. The CDR3 DNA reads TGTGCCAGCACCGGCGTATACAGGGAACAGGAGCAGTTCTTC.

The chain employs TRBV12-3 or TRBV12-4 and TRBJ1-5; a possible D gene is TRBD1 (5 bases). The ends were cut back, 5 bases at V and 7 bases at J, with 12 bases in the middle. CDR3 length: 13 residues. The CDR3 reads CASSAKEGQPQHF. CDR3 bases: TGTGCCAGCAGTGCCAAAGAGGGGCAGCCCCAGCATTTT.

This clonotype was counted only a few times. The V gene is TRBV7-2, the J gene TRBJ1-2; D gene ambiguous. The CDR3 runs 14 residues. Germline loops: CDR1 SGHTA, CDR2 FQGNSA. V lost 6 bases, J lost 8 bases, and 19 bases lay in between. The CDR3 region has the DNA TGTGCCAGCAGTCAGTACCTCGACAAGGCAGGCTACACCTTC. This gives the protein CASSQYLDKAGYTF.

This clonotype was found a few times. The V gene is TRBV6-2 or TRBV6-3, the J gene TRBJ2-7, with D unresolved. CDR1 is MNHEY, CDR2 SVGEGT, per germline. This CDR3 contains 13 residues. V lost 2 bases to trimming and J lost 3 bases, with 8 bases between them. CDR3 sequence (DNA): TGTGCCAGCAGTTACCAACCCCTCTACGAGCAGTACTTC. Amino acids: CASSYQPLYEQYF.

The table lists this clonotype with a few counts. This chain connects TRBV7-6 to TRBJ1-3; D might be TRBD1 (6 bases). Trimming left V 5 bases short and J 9 bases short, with 20 bases between. CDR1 and CDR2 from the germline V gene are SGHVS and FNYEAQ. CDR3 length equals 15 residues. The DNA for the CDR3 is TGTGCCAGCAGCGAAAGTTCGTTAGGGGGGAGCACCATATATTTT. Encoded protein: CASSESSLGGSTIYF.

The chain has TRBV6-2 or TRBV6-3 and TRBJ1-5; 7 bases line up with TRBD1. The CDR3 totals 15 residues. The junction had 16 bases not matched to a gene; V was cut back by 6 bases and J by 11 bases. Germline CDR1 MNHEY, CDR2 SVGEGT. The CDR3 coding sequence is TGTGCCAGCAGCCACACAGGGGACAGCCCATTGACCCAGCATTTT. Residues: CASSHTGDSPLTQHF.

This clonotype turned up a few times. J is TRBJ1-6 and V is TRBV27; D remains unclear. Germline V lookup: CDR1 MNHEY, CDR2 SMNVEV (reference sequence). V was clipped by 2 bases and J by 8 bases, with 10 bases between them. The CDR3 loop spans 14 amino acids. The DNA for the CDR3 is TGTGCCAGCAGTTTAACCCCCAGCTATTCACCCCTCCACTTT. Its translation is CASSLTPSYSPLHF.